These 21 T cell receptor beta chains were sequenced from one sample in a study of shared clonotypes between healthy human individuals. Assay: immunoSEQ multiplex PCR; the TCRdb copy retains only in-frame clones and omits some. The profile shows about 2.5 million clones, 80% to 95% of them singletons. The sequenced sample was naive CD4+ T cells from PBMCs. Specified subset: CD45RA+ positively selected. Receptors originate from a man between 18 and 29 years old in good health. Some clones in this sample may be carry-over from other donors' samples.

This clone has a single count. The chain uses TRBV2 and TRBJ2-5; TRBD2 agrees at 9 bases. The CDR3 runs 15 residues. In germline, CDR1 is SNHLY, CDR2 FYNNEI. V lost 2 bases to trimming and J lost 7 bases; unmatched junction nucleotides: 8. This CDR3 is CASSETSGFEGTQYF. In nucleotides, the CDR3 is TGTGCCAGCAGTGAAACTAGCGGGTTTGAGGGGACCCAGTACTTC.

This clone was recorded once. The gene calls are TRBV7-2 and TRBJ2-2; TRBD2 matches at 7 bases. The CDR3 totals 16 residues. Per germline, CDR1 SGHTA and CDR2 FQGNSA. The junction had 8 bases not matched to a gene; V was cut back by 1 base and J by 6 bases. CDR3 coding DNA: TGTGCCAGCAGCTTAGGGCCAGCGGGATCCCCCGGGGAGCTGTTTTTT. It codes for CASSLGPAGSPGELFF.

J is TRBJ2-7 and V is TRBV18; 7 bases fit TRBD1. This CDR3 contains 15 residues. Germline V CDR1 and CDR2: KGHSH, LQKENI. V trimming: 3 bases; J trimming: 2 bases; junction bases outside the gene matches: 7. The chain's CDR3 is CASSPPGQSPYEQYF. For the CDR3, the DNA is TGTGCCAGCTCACCTCCGGGACAGAGCCCCTACGAGCAGTACTTC. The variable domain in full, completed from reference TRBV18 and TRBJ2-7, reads NAGVMQNPRHLVRRRGQEARLRCSPMKGHSHVYWYRQLPEEGLKFMVYLQKENIIDESGMPKERFSAEFPKEGPSILRIQQVVRGDSAAYFCASSPPGQSPYEQYFGPGTRLTVT.

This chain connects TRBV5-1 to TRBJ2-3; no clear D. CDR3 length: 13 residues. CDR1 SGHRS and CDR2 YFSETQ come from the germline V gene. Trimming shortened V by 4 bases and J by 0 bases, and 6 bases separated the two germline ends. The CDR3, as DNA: TGCGCCAGCAGCCTACAGAGCACAGATACGCAGTATTTT. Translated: CASSLQSTDTQYF. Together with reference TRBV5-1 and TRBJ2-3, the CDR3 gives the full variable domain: KAGVTQTPRYLIKTRGQQVTLSCSPISGHRSVSWYQQTPGQGLQFLFEYFSETQRNKGNFPGRFSGRQFSNSRSEMNVSTLELGDSALYLCASSLQSTDTQYFGPGTRLTVL.

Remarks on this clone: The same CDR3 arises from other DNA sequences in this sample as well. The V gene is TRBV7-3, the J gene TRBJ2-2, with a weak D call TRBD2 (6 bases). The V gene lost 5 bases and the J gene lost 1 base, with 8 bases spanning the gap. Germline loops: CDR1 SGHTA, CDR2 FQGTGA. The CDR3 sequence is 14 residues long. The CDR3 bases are TGTGCCAGCAGCACCGGGAGGAACACCGGGGAGCTGTTTTTT. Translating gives CASSTGRNTGELFF.

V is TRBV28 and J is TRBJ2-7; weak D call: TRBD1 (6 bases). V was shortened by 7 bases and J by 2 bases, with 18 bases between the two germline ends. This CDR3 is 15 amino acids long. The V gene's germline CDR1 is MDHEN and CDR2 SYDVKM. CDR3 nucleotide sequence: TGTGCCAGCAACCCGAGGGGGTCAGACCCCTACGAGCAGTACTTC. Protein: CASNPRGSDPYEQYF.

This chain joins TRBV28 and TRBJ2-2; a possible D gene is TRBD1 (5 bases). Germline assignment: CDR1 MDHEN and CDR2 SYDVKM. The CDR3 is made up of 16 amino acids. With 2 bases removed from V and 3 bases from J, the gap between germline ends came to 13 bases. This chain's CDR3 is CASSLAGRIDTGELFF. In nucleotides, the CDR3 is TGTGCCAGCAGTTTAGCAGGGCGAATCGACACCGGGGAGCTGTTTTTT.

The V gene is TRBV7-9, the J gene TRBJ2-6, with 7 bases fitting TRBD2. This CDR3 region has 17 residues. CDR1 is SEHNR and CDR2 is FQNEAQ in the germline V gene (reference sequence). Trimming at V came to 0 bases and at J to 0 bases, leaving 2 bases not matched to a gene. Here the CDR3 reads CASSLASGGSGANVLTF. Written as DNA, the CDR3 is TGTGCCAGCAGCTTAGCCTCGGGGGGCTCTGGGGCCAACGTCCTGACTTTC.

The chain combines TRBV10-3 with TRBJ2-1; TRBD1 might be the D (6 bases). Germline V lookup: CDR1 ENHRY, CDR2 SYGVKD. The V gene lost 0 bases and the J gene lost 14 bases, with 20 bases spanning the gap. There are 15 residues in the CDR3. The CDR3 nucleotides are TGTGCCATCAGTGAGTCGCTAGAATTGGGGGCGAGGAAGTTCTTC. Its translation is CAISESLELGARKFF.

In DNA form, the CDR3 reads TGTGCCAGCAGCTCCGTCGGGGACAGGGACTCCTACGAGCAGTACTTC. Its translation is CASSSVGDRDSYEQYF. This chain uses TRBV7-9 with TRBJ2-7; 9 nucleotides align to TRBD1. CDR1 is SEHNR, CDR2 FQNEAQ, per germline (reference sequence). The trim removed 4 bases at V and 0 bases at J, leaving 7 bases unmatched. The CDR3 length is 16 residues.

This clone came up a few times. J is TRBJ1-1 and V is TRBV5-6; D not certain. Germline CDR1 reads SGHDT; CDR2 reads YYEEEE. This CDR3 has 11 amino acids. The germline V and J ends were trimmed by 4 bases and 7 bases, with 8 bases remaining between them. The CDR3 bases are TGTGCCAGCAGCGCGAATGGTGAAGCTTTCTTT. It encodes CASSANGEAFF.

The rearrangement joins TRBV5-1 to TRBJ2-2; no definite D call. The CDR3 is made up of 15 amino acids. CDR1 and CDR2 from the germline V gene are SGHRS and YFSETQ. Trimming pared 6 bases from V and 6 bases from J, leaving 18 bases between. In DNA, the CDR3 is TGCGCCAGCAAGGTGGGAACAGTGGACGCCGGGGAGCTGTTTTTT. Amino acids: CASKVGTVDAGELFF.

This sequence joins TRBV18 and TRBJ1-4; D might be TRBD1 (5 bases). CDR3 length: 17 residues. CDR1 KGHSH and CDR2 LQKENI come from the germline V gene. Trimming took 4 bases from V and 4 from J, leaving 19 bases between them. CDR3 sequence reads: CASSRSQGHGINEKLFF. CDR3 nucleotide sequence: TGTGCCAGCTCACGATCGCAGGGCCACGGTATTAATGAAAAACTGTTTTTT.

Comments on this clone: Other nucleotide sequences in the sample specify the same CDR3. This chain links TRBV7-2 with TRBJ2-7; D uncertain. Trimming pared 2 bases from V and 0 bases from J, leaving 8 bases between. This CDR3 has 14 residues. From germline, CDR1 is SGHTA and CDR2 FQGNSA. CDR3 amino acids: CASSLTGSSYEQYF. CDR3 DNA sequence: TGTGCCAGCAGCTTAACGGGTAGCTCCTACGAGCAGTACTTC.

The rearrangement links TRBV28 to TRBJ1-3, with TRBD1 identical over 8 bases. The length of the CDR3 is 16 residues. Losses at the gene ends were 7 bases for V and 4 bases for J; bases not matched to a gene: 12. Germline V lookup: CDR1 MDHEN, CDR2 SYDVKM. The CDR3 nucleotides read TGTGCCAGCACCACACCGGCAGGGGGCGAAGGAAACACCATATATTTT. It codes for CASTTPAGGEGNTIYF.

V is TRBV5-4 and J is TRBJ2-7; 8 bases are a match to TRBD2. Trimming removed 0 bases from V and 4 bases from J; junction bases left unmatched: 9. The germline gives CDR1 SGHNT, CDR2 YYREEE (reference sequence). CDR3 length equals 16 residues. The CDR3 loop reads CASSLGPPQRGYEQYF. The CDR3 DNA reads TGTGCCAGCAGCTTGGGCCCCCCTCAGCGGGGGTACGAGCAGTACTTC.

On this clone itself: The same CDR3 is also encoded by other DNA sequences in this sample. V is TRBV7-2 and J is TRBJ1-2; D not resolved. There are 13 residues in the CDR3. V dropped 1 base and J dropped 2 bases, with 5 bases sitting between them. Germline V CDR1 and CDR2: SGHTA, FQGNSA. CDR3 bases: TGTGCCAGCAGCTTAGTAGCAAACTATGGCTACACCTTC. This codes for CASSLVANYGYTF.

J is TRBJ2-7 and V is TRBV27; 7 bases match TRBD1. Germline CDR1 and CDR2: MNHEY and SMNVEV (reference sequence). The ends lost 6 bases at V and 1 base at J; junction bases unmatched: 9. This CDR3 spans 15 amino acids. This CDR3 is CASSRGGDRSYEQYF. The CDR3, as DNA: TGTGCCAGCAGCCGAGGTGGGGACAGATCCTACGAGCAGTACTTC.

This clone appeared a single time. CDR3 protein: CASSFFGRGSNEQFF. CDR3 nucleotide sequence: TGTGCCAGCAGCTTTTTCGGGAGGGGTAGCAATGAGCAGTTCTTC. This chain links TRBV7-2 with TRBJ2-1, with 8 nucleotides matching TRBD2. This CDR3 spans 15 amino acids. The germline V gene encodes CDR1 SGHTA and CDR2 FQGNSA. V was clipped by 3 bases and J by 6 bases; unmatched bases: 7.

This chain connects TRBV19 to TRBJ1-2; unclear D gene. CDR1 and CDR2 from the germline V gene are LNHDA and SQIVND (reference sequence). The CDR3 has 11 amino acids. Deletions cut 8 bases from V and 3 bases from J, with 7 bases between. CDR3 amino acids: CASVDYYGYTF. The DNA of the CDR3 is TGTGCCAGTGTGGACTACTATGGCTACACCTTC. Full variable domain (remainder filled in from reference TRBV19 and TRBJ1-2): DGGITQSPKYLFRKEGQNVTLSCEQNLNHDAMYWYRQDPGQGLRLIYYSQIVNDFQKGDIAEGYSVSREKKESFPLTVTSAQKNPTAFYLCASVDYYGYTFGSGTRLTVV.

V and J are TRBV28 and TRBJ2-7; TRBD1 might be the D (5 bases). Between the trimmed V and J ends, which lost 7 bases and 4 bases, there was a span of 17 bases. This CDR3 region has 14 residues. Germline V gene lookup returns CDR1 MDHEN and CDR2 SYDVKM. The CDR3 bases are TGTGCCAGCACCCCCCAGGGTATAAGGTACGAGCAGTACTTC. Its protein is CASTPQGIRYEQYF. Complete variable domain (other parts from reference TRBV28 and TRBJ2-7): DVKVTQSSRYLVKRTGEKVFLECVQDMDHENMFWYRQDPGLGLRLIYFSYDVKMKEKGDIPEGYSVSREKKERFSLILESASTNQTSMYLCASTPQGIRYEQYFGPGTRLTVT.